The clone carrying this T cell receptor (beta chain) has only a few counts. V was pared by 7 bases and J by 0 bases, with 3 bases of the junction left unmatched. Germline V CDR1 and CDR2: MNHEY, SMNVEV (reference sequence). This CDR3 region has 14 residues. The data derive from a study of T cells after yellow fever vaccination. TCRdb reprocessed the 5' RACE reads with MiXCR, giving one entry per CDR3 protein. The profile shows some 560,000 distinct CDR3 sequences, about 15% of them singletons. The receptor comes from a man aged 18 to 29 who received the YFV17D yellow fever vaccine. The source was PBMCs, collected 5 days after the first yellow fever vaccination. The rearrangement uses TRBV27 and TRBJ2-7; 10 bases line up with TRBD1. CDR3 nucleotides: TGTGCCAGCAAAAGGACAGGGGGCTCCTACGAGCAGTACGTC. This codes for CASKRTGGSYEQYV.